One sample yielded the 15 T cell receptor beta chains listed below, sequenced in a study of OX40 agonist ivuxolimab in advanced cancers. Only in-frame clones appear in the TCRdb table, and some are missing; sequencing was by immunoSEQ multiplex PCR. Among over 70,000 clones listed, 85% to 90% were seen once. Material: CD4+ or CD8+ T cells sorted from blood, obtained in a trial of the OX40 agonist ivuxolimab. These TCRs come from an adult with an advanced solid tumor such as melanoma, head and neck, liver or kidney cancer.

CDR3 sequence reads: CASRLTGGFGYTF. The CDR3 nucleotides are TGTGCCAGTAGATTGACAGGGGGCTTTGGCTACACCTTC. The chain carries TRBV19 and TRBJ1-2; 10 positions match TRBD1. Germline V gene data show CDR1 as LNHDA and CDR2 as SQIVND (reference sequence). V shed 6 bases and J 7 bases; nucleotides not matched to a gene: 5. The CDR3 extends over 13 amino acids.

The V and J genes are TRBV10-3 and TRBJ2-3; 7 bases fit TRBD1. The CDR3 runs to 14 residues. The junction had 7 bases not matched to a gene; V was cut back by 6 bases and J by 4 bases. Germline CDR1 is ENHRY and CDR2 is SYGVKD. CDR3 amino acids: CAISGDSYADTQYF. The CDR3, as DNA: TGTGCCATCAGCGGGGACAGTTACGCAGATACGCAGTATTTT.

The rearrangement links TRBV29-1 to TRBJ2-3, with TRBD1 matching 10 bases. The germline CDR1 and CDR2 sequences are SQVTM and ANQGSEA. There are 14 residues in the CDR3. Trimming took 6 bases from V and 4 from J; bases not matched to a gene: 7. The CDR3 loop reads CSVTMTGGADTQYF. The CDR3 DNA reads TGCAGCGTCACCATGACAGGGGGCGCAGATACGCAGTATTTT.

V gene TRBV5-6 combines with J gene TRBJ2-5; D is undetermined. V lost 2 bases, J lost 2 bases, and 4 bases lay in between. The CDR3 runs to 12 residues. Germline V gene lookup returns CDR1 SGHDT and CDR2 YYEEEE. The CDR3 DNA follows: TGTGCCAGCAGCTTAGTGCAAGAGACCCAGTACTTC. Protein: CASSLVQETQYF. Supplemented by reference TRBV5-6 and TRBJ2-5, the full variable domain reads DAGVTQSPTHLIKTRGQQVTLRCSPKSGHDTVSWYQQALGQGPQFIFQYYEEEERQRGNFPDRFSGHQFPNYSSELNVNALLLGDSALYLCASSLVQETQYFGPGTRLLVL.

This clone was seen once. The J gene is TRBJ2-5, the V gene TRBV5-4; 8 nucleotides align to TRBD1. Matching the DNA end better, TRBJ2-7 makes the J call doubtful. This CDR3 has 15 amino acids. Germline CDR1 and CDR2: SGHNT and YYREEE (reference sequence). The CDR3: CASSFDRGGRYEQYF. For the CDR3, the DNA is TGTGCCAGCAGTTTTGACAGGGGAGGCCGGTACGAGCAGTACTTC.

V is TRBV19 and J is TRBJ1-5, with 10 nucleotides matching TRBD1. Germline V gene sequence: CDR1 LNHDA, CDR2 SQIVND (reference sequence). CDR3 length: 17 amino acids. Losses at the gene ends were 0 bases for V and 2 bases for J; bases not matched to a gene: 4. The CDR3 DNA reads as TGTGCCAGTAGTATAGAAGGCGGGACAGGGGGCAATCAGCCCCAGCATTTT. Amino acids: CASSIEGGTGGNQPQHF.

The V gene is TRBV7-8, the J gene TRBJ2-7; D perhaps matches TRBD2 (6 bases). Trimming removed 1 base from V and 10 bases from J, with 17 bases in between. CDR1 SGHVS and CDR2 FQNEAQ come from the germline V gene. The CDR3 runs to 14 residues. CDR3 DNA sequence: TGTGCCAGCAGCTTAGGGAGGGGCGGGGATCTTCAGTACTTC. Translated: CASSLGRGGDLQYF. Complete variable domain (other parts from reference TRBV7-8 and TRBJ2-7): GAGVSQSPRYKVAKRGQDVALRCDPISGHVSLFWYQQALGQGPEFLTYFQNEAQLDKSGLPSDRFFAERPEGSVSTLKIQRTQQEDSAVYLCASSLGRGGDLQYFGPGTRLTVT.

This sequence joins TRBV11-2 and TRBJ2-2; a weak D match, TRBD1 (5 bases). The CDR3 runs to 15 residues. Trimming cost V 5 bases and J 5 bases, with 15 bases left between them. CDR1 is SGHAT and CDR2 is FQNNGV in the germline V gene. CDR3 protein: CASSPSTGVTGELFF. The DNA of the CDR3 is TGTGCCAGCAGCCCCTCCACAGGAGTTACCGGGGAGCTGTTTTTT.

DNA of the CDR3: TGTGCCAGCAGCCTCGACAGGGGGAGCAATCAGCCCCAGCATTTT. Its translation: CASSLDRGSNQPQHF. The chain is built from TRBV6-5 and TRBJ1-5; 9 bases agree with TRBD1. Germline trimming cut 6 bases from V and 1 base from J; bases unmatched to any gene: 4. The CDR3 length is 15 residues. Germline CDR1 and CDR2: MNHEY and SVGAGI.

In DNA, the CDR3 is TGCGCCAGCAGCCAAGATCCGGGCAGGCCGAACACTGAAGCTTTCTTT. Protein: CASSQDPGRPNTEAFF. V is TRBV4-1 and J is TRBJ1-1; no clear D. The CDR3 has 16 amino acids. CDR1 and CDR2 (germline): MGHRA, YSYEKL. Trimming removed 0 bases at V and 1 base at J, with 12 bases between.

V and J are TRBV21-1 and TRBJ2-5; TRBD2 is the table's D call and was not checked against the DNA. TRBV21-1 is classified as a pseudogene. The CDR3 runs 16 residues. The CDR3 DNA reads as TGTGCCAGCAGCAAACGCGGACTAGCGGGGCAAGAGACCCAGTACTTC. This translates into CASSKRGLAGQETQYF.

The V gene is TRBV5-4, the J gene TRBJ2-7, with D uncertain. CDR3 length equals 13 residues. CDR1 is SGHNT and CDR2 is YYREEE in the germline V gene (reference sequence). V was shortened by 3 bases and J by 6 bases, with 13 bases between the two germline ends. CDR3 sequence: CASSSARGGEQYF. The CDR3 nucleotides read TGTGCCAGCAGCTCGGCTAGAGGCGGCGAGCAGTACTTC. Together with reference TRBV5-4 and TRBJ2-7, the CDR3 gives the full variable domain: ETGVTQSPTHLIKTRGQQVTLRCSSQSGHNTVSWYQQALGQGPQFIFQYYREEENGRGNFPPRFSGLQFPNYSSELNVNALELDDSALYLCASSSARGGEQYFGPGTRLTVT.

The rearrangement links TRBV9 to TRBJ2-1; a weak D match, TRBD1 (5 bases). Deletions cut 4 bases from V and 6 bases from J, with 14 bases between. This CDR3 has 14 residues. The germline V gene encodes CDR1 SGDLS and CDR2 YYNGEE. DNA of the CDR3: TGTGCCAGCAGCCCCGATCAGGGAAGCAATGAGCAGTTCTTC. Protein sequence: CASSPDQGSNEQFF. The full variable domain, in which reference TRBV9 and TRBJ2-1 provide the parts outside the CDR3, is DSGVTQTPKHLITATGQRVTLRCSPRSGDLSVYWYQQSLDQGLQFLIQYYNGEERAKGNILERFSAQQFPDLHSELNLSSLELGDSALYFCASSPDQGSNEQFFGPGTRLTVL.

The chain couples TRBV10-3 to TRBJ2-7; the match to TRBD2 covers 16 bases. The CDR3 loop spans 15 amino acids. The J segment lost 5 bases and the V segment lost 9 bases, leaving 7 bases of the junction unmatched. CDR1 and CDR2 (germline): ENHRY, SYGVKD. The CDR3 reads CAIAGTSGGVDEQYF. CDR3 nucleotides: TGTGCCATTGCCGGGACTAGCGGGGGGGTCGACGAGCAGTACTTC.

The chain combines TRBV6-5 with TRBJ1-1; D gene uncertain. This CDR3 region has 11 residues. Germline V gene data show CDR1 as MNHEY and CDR2 as SVGAGI. V lost 5 bases and J 8 bases, leaving 9 bases between the germline ends. This CDR3 is CASSNTAEAFF. CDR3 coding DNA: TGTGCCAGCAGTAACACGGCGGAAGCTTTCTTT.